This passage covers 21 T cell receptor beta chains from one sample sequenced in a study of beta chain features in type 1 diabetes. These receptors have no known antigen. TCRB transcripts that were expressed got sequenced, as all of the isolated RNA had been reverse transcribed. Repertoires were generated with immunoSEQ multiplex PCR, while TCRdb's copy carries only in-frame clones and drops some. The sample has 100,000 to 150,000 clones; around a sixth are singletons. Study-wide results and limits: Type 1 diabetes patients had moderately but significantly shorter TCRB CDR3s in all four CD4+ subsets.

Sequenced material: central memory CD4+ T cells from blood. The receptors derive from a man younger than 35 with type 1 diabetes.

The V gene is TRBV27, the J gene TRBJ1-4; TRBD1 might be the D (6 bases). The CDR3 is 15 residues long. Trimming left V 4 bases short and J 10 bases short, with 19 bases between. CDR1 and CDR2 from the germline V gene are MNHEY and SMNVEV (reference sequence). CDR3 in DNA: TGTGCCAGCAGTTCCCGGGACACTGGGTGGGGAAAACTGTTTTTT. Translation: CASSSRDTGWGKLFF.

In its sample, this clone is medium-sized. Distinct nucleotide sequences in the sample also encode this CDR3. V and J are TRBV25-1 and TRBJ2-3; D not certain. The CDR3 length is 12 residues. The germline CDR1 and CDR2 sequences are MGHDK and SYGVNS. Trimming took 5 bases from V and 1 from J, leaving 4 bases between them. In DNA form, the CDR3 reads TGTGCCAGCAGTCGTGGCACAGATACGCAGTATTTT. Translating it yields CASSRGTDTQYF.

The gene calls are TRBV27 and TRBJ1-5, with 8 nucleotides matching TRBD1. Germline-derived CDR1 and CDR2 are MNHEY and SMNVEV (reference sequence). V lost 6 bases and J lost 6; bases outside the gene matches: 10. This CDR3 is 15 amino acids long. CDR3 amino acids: CASRSGQGRSQPQHF. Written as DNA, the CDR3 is TGTGCCAGCAGGTCTGGACAGGGTAGAAGTCAGCCCCAGCATTTT.

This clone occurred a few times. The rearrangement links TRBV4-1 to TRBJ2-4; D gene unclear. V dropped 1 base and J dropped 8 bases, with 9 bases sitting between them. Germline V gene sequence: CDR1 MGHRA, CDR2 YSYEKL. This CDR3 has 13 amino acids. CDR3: CASSQAMVDIQYF. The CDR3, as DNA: TGCGCCAGCAGCCAAGCAATGGTCGACATTCAGTACTTC.

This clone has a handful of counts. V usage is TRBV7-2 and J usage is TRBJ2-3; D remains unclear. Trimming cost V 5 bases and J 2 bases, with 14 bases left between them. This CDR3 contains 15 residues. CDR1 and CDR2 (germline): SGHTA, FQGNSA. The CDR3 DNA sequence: TGTGCCAGCAGCCCCCAATTCCCCCCCACAGATACGCAGTATTTT. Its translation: CASSPQFPPTDTQYF.

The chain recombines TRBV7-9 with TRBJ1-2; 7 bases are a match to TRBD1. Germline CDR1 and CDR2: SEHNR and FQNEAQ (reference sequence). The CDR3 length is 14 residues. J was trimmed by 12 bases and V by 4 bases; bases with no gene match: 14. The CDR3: CASSSQQGSPSHTF. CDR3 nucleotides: TGTGCCAGCAGCTCTCAACAGGGGTCCCCCTCTCACACCTTC.

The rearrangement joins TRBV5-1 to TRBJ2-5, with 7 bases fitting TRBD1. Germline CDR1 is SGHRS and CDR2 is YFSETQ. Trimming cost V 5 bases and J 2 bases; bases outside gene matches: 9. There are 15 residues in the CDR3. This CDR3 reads CASSYAGTAQETQYF. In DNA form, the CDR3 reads TGCGCCAGCAGTTATGCCGGGACAGCTCAAGAGACCCAGTACTTC.

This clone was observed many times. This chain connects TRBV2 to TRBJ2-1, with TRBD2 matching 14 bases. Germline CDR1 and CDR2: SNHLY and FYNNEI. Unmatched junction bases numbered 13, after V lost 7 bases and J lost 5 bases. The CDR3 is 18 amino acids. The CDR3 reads CASTPSRLAGGRDNEQFF. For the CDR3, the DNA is TGTGCCAGCACCCCCTCCCGACTAGCGGGGGGGCGGGACAATGAGCAGTTCTTC. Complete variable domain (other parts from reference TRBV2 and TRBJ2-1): EPEVTQTPSHQVTQMGQEVILRCVPISNHLYFYWYRQILGQKVEFLVSFYNNEISEKSEIFDDQFSVERPDGSNFTLKIRSTKLEDSAMYFCASTPSRLAGGRDNEQFFGPGTRLTVL.

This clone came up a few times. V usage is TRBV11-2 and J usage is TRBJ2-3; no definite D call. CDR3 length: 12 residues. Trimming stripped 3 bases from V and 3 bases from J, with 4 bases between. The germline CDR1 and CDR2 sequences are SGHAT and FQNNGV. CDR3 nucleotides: TGTGCCAGCAGCTTTTTAACAGATACGCAGTATTTT. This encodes CASSFLTDTQYF.

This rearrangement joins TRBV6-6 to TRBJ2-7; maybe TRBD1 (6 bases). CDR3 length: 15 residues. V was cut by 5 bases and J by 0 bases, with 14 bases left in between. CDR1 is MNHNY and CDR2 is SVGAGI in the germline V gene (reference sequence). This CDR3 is CASSPSGQPSYEQYF. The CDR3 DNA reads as TGTGCCAGCAGTCCTTCGGGACAACCCTCCTACGAGCAGTACTTC.

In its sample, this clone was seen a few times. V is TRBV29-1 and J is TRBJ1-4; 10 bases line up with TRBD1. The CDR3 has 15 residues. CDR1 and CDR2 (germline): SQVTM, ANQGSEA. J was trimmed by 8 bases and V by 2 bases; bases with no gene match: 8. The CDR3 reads CSVEMTGGRREKLFF. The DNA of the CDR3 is TGCAGCGTTGAAATGACAGGGGGCCGGAGAGAAAAACTGTTTTTT.

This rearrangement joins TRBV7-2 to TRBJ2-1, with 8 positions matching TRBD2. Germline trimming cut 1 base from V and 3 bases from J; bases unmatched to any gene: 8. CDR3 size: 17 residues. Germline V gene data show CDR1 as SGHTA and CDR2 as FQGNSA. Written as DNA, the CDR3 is TGTGCCAGCAGCTTAGGCCCCCCAGCGGGAGTCTACAATGAGCAGTTCTTC. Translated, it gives CASSLGPPAGVYNEQFF. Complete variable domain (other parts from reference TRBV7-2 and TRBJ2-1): GAGVSQSPSNKVTEKGKDVELRCDPISGHTALYWYRQSLGQGLEFLIYFQGNSAPDKSGLPSDRFSAERTGGSVSTLTIQRTQQEDSAVYLCASSLGPPAGVYNEQFFGPGTRLTVL.

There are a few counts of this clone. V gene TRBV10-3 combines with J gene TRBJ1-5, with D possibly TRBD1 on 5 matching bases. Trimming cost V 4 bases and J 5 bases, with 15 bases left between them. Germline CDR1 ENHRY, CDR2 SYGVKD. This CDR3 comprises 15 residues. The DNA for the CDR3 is TGTGCCATCAGTGGGGGACCAACGGACCATCAGCCCCAGCATTTT. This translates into CAISGGPTDHQPQHF.

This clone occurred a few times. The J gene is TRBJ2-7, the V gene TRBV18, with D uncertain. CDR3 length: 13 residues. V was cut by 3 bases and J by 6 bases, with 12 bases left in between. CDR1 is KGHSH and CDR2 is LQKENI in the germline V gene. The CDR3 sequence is CASSPSLETEQYF. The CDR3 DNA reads TGTGCCAGCTCACCTTCCCTGGAGACCGAGCAGTACTTC.

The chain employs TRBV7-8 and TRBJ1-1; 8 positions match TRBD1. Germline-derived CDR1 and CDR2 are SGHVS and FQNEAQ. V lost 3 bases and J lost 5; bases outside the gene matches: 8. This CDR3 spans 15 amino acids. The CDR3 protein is CASSFLGQGGTEAFF. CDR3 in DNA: TGTGCCAGCAGCTTTCTAGGACAGGGAGGGACTGAAGCTTTCTTT.

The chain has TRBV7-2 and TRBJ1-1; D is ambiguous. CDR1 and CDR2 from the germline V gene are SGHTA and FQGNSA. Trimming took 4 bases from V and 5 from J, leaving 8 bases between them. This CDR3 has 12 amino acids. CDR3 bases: TGTGCCAGCAGCTCCCTCGGGACTGAAGCTTTCTTT. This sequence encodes CASSSLGTEAFF.

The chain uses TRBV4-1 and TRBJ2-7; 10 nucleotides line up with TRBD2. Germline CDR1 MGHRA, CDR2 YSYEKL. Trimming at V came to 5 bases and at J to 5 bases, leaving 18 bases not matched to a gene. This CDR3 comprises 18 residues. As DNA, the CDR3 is TGCGCCAGCAGCAAAACCCCTTGGACTAGCGGCGAGTTCCACGAGCAGTACTTC. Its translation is CASSKTPWTSGEFHEQYF.

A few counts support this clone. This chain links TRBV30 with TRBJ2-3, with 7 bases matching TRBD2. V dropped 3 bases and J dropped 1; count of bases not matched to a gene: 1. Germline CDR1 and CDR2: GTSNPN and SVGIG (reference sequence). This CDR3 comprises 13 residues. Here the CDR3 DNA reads TGTGCCTGGAGGCTAGCGGGCACAGATACGCAGTATTTT. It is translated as CAWRLAGTDTQYF.

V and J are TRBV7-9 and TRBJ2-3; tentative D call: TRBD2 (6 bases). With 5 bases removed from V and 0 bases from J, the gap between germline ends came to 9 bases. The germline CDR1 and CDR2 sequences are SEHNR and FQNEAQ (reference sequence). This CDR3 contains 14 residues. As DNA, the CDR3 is TGTGCCAGCAGCCCTGGACTAAGCACAGATACGCAGTATTTT. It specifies CASSPGLSTDTQYF.

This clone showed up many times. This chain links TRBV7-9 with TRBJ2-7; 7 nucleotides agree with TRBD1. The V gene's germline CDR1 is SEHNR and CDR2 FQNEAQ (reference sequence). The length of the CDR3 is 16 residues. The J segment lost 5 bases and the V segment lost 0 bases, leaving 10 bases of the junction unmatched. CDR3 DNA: TGTGCCAGCAGCTTAGCGTTCCTCGCAGGGGGTGACGAGCAGTACTTC. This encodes CASSLAFLAGGDEQYF.

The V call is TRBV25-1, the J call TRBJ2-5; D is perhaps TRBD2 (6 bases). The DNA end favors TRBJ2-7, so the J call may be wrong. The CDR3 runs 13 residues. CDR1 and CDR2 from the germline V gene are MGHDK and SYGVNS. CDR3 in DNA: TGTGCCATGCAATCCGGGACTGTCTACGAGCAGTACTTC. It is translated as CAMQSGTVYEQYF.